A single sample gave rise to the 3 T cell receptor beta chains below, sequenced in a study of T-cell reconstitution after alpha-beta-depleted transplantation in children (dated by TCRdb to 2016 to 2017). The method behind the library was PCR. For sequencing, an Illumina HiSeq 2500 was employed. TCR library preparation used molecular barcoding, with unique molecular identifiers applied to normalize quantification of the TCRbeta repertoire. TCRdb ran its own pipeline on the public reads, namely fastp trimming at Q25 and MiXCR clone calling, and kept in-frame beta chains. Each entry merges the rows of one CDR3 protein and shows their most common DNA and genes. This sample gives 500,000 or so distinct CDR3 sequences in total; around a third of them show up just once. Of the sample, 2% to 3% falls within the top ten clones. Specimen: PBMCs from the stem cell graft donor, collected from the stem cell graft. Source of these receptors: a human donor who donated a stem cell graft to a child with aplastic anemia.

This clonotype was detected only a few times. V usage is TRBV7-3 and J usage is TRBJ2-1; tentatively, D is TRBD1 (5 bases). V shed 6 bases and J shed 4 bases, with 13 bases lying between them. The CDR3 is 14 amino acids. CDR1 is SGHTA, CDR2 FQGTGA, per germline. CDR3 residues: CASRPPDKYNEQFF. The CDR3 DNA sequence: TGTGCCAGCAGGCCTCCGGACAAATACAATGAGCAGTTCTTC.

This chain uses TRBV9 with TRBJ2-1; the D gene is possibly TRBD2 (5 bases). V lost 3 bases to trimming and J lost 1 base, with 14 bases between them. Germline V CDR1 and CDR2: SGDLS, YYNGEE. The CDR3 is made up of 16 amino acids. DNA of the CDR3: TGTGCCAGCAGCGCCCGTGGGGAGATATCCTACAATGAGCAGTTCTTC. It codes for CASSARGEISYNEQFF.

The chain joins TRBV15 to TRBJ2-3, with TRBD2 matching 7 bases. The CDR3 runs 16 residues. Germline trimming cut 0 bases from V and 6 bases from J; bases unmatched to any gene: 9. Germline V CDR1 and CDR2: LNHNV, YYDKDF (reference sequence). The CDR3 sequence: CATSRDRAGVYDTQYF. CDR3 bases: TGTGCCACCAGCAGAGATAGGGCGGGAGTTTACGATACGCAGTATTTT.